This TCR beta chain originates from a study of shared clonotypes between healthy human individuals. Sequenced by immunoSEQ multiplex PCR; TCRdb stores in-frame clones only, minus some. The table has around 2.3 million clones, almost 96% seen once. The CDR3 is made up of 16 amino acids. V gave up 6 bases and J gave up 0 bases, with 12 bases separating them. Germline CDR1 and CDR2: LNHNV and YYDKDF (reference sequence). The CD4+ fraction was divided into a CD45RA+ naive subset and a CD45RA-negative memory subset. Sequenced sample: naive CD4+ T cells sorted from blood. Subset of the sample: CD45RA+ positively selected. This TCR was recovered from a young man in good health. The rearrangement uses TRBV15 and TRBJ1-6, with D unclear. CDR3 DNA: TGTGCCACCAGACGTCAGGCGAGCTCCTATAATTCACCCCTCCACTTT. This gives the protein CATRRQASSYNSPLHF. Combining the CDR3 with reference TRBV15 and TRBJ1-6 gives the whole variable domain DAMVIQNPRYQVTQFGKPVTLSCSQTLNHNVMYWYQQKSSQAPKLLFHYYDKDFNNEADTPDNFQSRRPNTSFCFLDIRSPGLGDTAMYLCATRRQASSYNSPLHFGNGTRLTVT.